Listed below are T cell receptor beta chains from one sample, sequenced in a study of CD8 T cells in Susac syndrome. TCRdb analysed the immunoSEQ multiplex PCR reads with MiXCR anew, one entry per CDR3 protein. Seen here are about 200,000 distinct CDR3 sequences, 85% to 95% observed once, and the top ten hold less than 0.11%. Material for sequencing was CD4+ T cells from PBMCs. The origin of the receptors is a human donor in good health. CDR3s include the opening cysteine and the closing phenylalanine or tryptophan. Fields, in order: V gene, J gene, clone size, D gene, CDR3 DNA, CDR3 protein. The D gene is left open where the match is weak. Clone sizes are given selectively: once, few, many, or a class where the clone is expanded.

V gene: TRBV9
J gene: TRBJ2-5
clone size: few
D gene: TRBD1
CDR3 DNA: TGTGCCAGCAGCGTGGACAGGGAGGAGACCCAGTACTTC
CDR3 protein: CASSVDREETQYF

V gene: TRBV10-3
J gene: TRBJ2-3
clone size: NA
D gene: NA
CDR3 DNA: TGTGCCATCAGTGAGTCTCGGGGAGCAGATACGCAGTATTTT
CDR3 protein: CAISESRGADTQYF

V gene: TRBV7-3
J gene: TRBJ2-3
clone size: once
D gene: NA
CDR3 DNA: TGTGCCAGCAGTACGACCGCGGTTAGCACAGATACGCAGTATTTT
CDR3 protein: CASSTTAVSTDTQYF

V gene: TRBV6-2/TRBV6-3
J gene: TRBJ2-7
clone size: NA
D gene: NA
CDR3 DNA: TGTGCCAGCAGTTACGGAAGGGACCCAGCCTACGAGCAGTACTTC
CDR3 protein: CASSYGRDPAYEQYF

V gene: TRBV3-1
J gene: TRBJ2-5
clone size: NA
D gene: TRBD2
CDR3 DNA: TGTGCCAGCAGACTTGGACTAGCGGGCCAAGAGACCCAGTACTTC
CDR3 protein: CASRLGLAGQETQYF

V gene: TRBV30
J gene: TRBJ2-1
clone size: NA
D gene: NA
CDR3 DNA: TGTGCCTGGAGTGCGCTAGCAATGGGCAATGAGCAGTTCTTC
CDR3 protein: CAWSALAMGNEQFF

V gene: TRBV23-1
J gene: TRBJ2-3
clone size: NA
D gene: TRBD1
CDR3 DNA: TGCGCCAGCAGTCAATCGACAGGGTGTAGCCCAGATACGCAGTATTTT
CDR3 protein: CASSQSTGCSPDTQYF

V gene: TRBV24-1
J gene: TRBJ2-5
clone size: once
D gene: TRBD1
CDR3 DNA: TGTGCCACCAGTGATCTGGGGACAGGGGAGTACCAAGAGACCCAGTACTTC
CDR3 protein: CATSDLGTGEYQETQYF

V gene: TRBV3-1
J gene: TRBJ1-5
clone size: NA
D gene: NA
CDR3 DNA: TGTGCCAGCAGCCATGGGAGGAGCAATCAGCCCCAGCATTTT
CDR3 protein: CASSHGRSNQPQHF

V gene: TRBV30
J gene: TRBJ2-5
clone size: NA
D gene: TRBD1
CDR3 DNA: TGTGCCTGGGGGACAGCTCAAGAGACCCAGTACTTC
CDR3 protein: CAWGTAQETQYF

V gene: TRBV7-2
J gene: TRBJ1-3
clone size: NA
D gene: NA
CDR3 DNA: TGTGCCAGCAGCTTTCAAGGCAGGGACACCATATATTTT
CDR3 protein: CASSFQGRDTIYF

V gene: TRBV18
J gene: TRBJ2-5
clone size: NA
D gene: NA
CDR3 DNA: TGTGCCAGCTCCGCGGCAGGGGCCGTGGAGACCCAGTACTTC
CDR3 protein: CASSAAGAVETQYF